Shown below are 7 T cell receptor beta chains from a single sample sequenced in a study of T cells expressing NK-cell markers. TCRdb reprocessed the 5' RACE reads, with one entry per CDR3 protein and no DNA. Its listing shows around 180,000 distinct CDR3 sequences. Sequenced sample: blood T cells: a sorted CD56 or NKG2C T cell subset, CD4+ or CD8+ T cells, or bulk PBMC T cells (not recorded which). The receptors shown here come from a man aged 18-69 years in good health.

The CDR3 region is CASSTPRATGNTGELFF. The V call is TRBV5-1, the J call TRBJ2-2; no DNA is available, so the TRBD1 call from TCRdb remains unchecked. The CDR3 is 17 amino acids. The germline CDR1 and CDR2 sequences are SGHRS and YFSETQ.

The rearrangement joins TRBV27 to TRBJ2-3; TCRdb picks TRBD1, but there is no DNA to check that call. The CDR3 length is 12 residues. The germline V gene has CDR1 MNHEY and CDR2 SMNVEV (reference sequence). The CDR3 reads CASSYYRDTQYF.

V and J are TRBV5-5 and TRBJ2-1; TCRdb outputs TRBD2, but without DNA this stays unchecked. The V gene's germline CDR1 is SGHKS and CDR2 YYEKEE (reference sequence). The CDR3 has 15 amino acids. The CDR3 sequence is CASSLDGGEYNEQFF. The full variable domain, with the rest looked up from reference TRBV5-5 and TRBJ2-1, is DAGVTQSPTHLIKTRGQQVTLRCSPISGHKSVSWYQQVLGQGPQFIFQYYEKEERGRGNFPDRFSARQFPNYSSELNVNALLLGDSALYLCASSLDGGEYNEQFFGPGTRLTVL.

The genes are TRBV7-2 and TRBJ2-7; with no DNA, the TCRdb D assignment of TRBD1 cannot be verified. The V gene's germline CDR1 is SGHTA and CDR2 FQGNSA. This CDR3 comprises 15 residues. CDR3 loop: CASSFAPGQEYEQYF. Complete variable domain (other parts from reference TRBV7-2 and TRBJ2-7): GAGVSQSPSNKVTEKGKDVELRCDPISGHTALYWYRQSLGQGLEFLIYFQGNSAPDKSGLPSDRFSAERTGGSVSTLTIQRTQQEDSAVYLCASSFAPGQEYEQYFGPGTRLTVT.

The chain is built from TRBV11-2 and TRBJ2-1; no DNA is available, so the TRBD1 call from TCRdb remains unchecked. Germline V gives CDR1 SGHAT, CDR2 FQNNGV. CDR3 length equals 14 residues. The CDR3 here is CASSLDSGGTEQFF.

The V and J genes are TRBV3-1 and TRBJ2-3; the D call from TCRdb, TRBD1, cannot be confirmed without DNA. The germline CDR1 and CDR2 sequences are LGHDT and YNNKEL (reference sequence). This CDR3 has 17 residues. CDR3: CASSQDPTGGVSDTQYF.

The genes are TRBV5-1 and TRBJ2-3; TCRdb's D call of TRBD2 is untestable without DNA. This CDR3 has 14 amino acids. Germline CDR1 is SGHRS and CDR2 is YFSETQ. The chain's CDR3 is CASVDSGGPDTQYF.